This T cell receptor (beta chain) was observed in a study of T cells in tumors after PD-1 blockade. Trimming stripped 0 bases from V and 3 bases from J, with 17 bases between. The CDR3 covers 17 residues. Looked up from germline, CDR1 is MGHRA and CDR2 is YSYEKL. Template: tumor biopsy or peripheral blood genomic DNA, roughly 616-6,500 ng per sample. The repertoire was sequenced with immunoSEQ multiplex PCR; TCRdb's copy has only in-frame clones and lacks some. The table lists about 1,900 clones, just under 70% of them singletons, with roughly 15% in the top ten. This TCR came from a human donor with basal cell carcinoma. Sequencing used tumor tissue, obtained before anti-PD-1 treatment. The rearrangement joins TRBV4-1 to TRBJ1-2; no clear D gene. As DNA, the CDR3 is TGCGCCAGCAGCCAAGATGAGGGCAACCTGCTCGACTATGGCTACACCTTC. Translation: CASSQDEGNLLDYGYTF.